These 9 T cell receptor beta chains were sequenced from one sample in a study of T cell responses to AZD1222 COVID-19 vaccine (dated by TCRdb to about 2021). What the time point label conveys for this sample: baseline before first vaccination. The protocol used for the library was the immunoSEQ multiplex PCR assay. In its TCRdb copy, this immuneACCESS table keeps in-frame sequences only and misses some clones. Where compared with another copy, unresolved V genes explain less than half of these, and the others have no known cause. In all, the sample holds 200,000 or so clones, and approximately 94% of those were seen once. Roughly 10% of the sample rests with the top ten. The material was peripheral blood, obtained on day 0 of AZD1222 vaccination. All receptors derive from an adult in good health.

The rearrangement links TRBV5-5 to TRBJ2-7; 7 nucleotides line up with TRBD1. CDR1 is SGHKS, CDR2 YYEKEE, per germline (reference sequence). The CDR3 has 14 residues. Unmatched junction bases numbered 5, after V lost 4 bases and J lost 1 base. Here the CDR3 reads CASSRTGPSYEQYF. The CDR3 DNA is TGTGCCAGCAGCAGGACAGGCCCATCCTACGAGCAGTACTTC.

This sequence joins TRBV5-5 and TRBJ1-1; D uncertain. The CDR3 runs 11 residues. V dropped 1 base and J dropped 5 bases, with 3 bases sitting between them. Germline V lookup: CDR1 SGHKS, CDR2 YYEKEE (reference sequence). CDR3 coding DNA: TGTGCCAGCAGCTTGTATACTGAAGCTTTCTTT. As protein: CASSLYTEAFF.

The chain combines TRBV11-1 with TRBJ2-1; possibly TRBD2 for D (7 bases). The CDR3 is 16 amino acids. Germline V gives CDR1 SGHAT, CDR2 FQDESV (reference sequence). Trimming removed 5 bases at V and 8 bases at J, with 22 bases between. The CDR3 DNA is TGTGCCAGCAGCGCGCCGGGACACGGACTAGAACATGAGCAGTTCTTC. Translated, it gives CASSAPGHGLEHEQFF.

V and J are TRBV4-1 and TRBJ2-7; 12 nucleotides line up with TRBD2. CDR1 and CDR2 (germline): MGHRA, YSYEKL. The CDR3 runs to 16 residues. V lost 4 bases and J lost 7; bases outside the gene matches: 11. As DNA, the CDR3 is TGCGCCAGCAGCCGTGAGACTAGCGGGGGACGGGCGGAGCAGTACTTC. It is translated as CASSRETSGGRAEQYF.

Only one count was recorded for this clone. The V call is TRBV7-2, the J call TRBJ2-4; the D is unclear. This CDR3 has 14 residues. The V end was cut by 0 bases, the J end by 0 bases, with 3 bases between. Germline lookup yields CDR1 SGHTA and CDR2 FQGNSA. CDR3 residues: CASSLAGAKNIQYF. CDR3 nucleotide sequence: TGTGCCAGCAGCTTAGCAGGAGCCAAAAACATTCAGTACTTC.

The chain couples TRBV24-1 to TRBJ2-1; the match to TRBD2 covers 9 bases. The length of the CDR3 is 16 residues. V was clipped by 0 bases and J by 4 bases; unmatched bases: 3. Germline V lookup: CDR1 KGHDR, CDR2 SFDVKD. The DNA of the CDR3 is TGTGCCACCAGTGATTTGGCTAGCGGGACTTACAATGAGCAGTTCTTC. Encoded protein: CATSDLASGTYNEQFF.

The chain recombines TRBV19 with TRBJ1-5, with 7 nucleotides matching TRBD1. With 11 bases clipped from V and 6 bases from J, the junction kept 13 bases outside the gene matches. CDR1 is LNHDA, CDR2 SQIVND, per germline (reference sequence). CDR3 length: 14 amino acids. CDR3 DNA: TGTGCCGGGGGACGACAGGGTATTGGTCAGCCCCAGCATTTT. This codes for CAGGRQGIGQPQHF. The whole variable domain, remainder taken from reference TRBV19 and TRBJ1-5, is DGGITQSPKYLFRKEGQNVTLSCEQNLNHDAMYWYRQDPGQGLRLIYYSQIVNDFQKGDIAEGYSVSREKKESFPLTVTSAQKNPTAFYLCAGGRQGIGQPQHFGDGTRLSIL.

This clone was detected only a few times. CDR3 coding DNA: TGTGCCAGCAGCCAAAGACAGCAAAACACTGAAGCTTTCTTT. Its protein is CASSQRQQNTEAFF. The chain employs TRBV3-1 (or the pseudogene TRBV3-2) and TRBJ1-1; tentatively, D is TRBD1 (5 bases). The CDR3 has 14 residues. V shed 2 bases and J shed 2 bases, with 9 bases lying between them. CDR1 is LGHDT, CDR2 YNNKEL, per germline (reference sequence).

The chain couples TRBV9 to TRBJ1-2; D unclear. There are 14 residues in the CDR3. The V and J ends lost 4 bases and 2 bases respectively, with 12 bases between them. Germline lookup yields CDR1 SGDLS and CDR2 YYNGEE. This chain's CDR3 is CASSPLRGNYGYTF. The CDR3 DNA follows: TGTGCCAGCAGCCCGCTGAGAGGAAACTATGGCTACACCTTC. Combining the CDR3 with reference TRBV9 and TRBJ1-2 gives the whole variable domain DSGVTQTPKHLITATGQRVTLRCSPRSGDLSVYWYQQSLDQGLQFLIQYYNGEERAKGNILERFSAQQFPDLHSELNLSSLELGDSALYFCASSPLRGNYGYTFGSGTRLTVV.